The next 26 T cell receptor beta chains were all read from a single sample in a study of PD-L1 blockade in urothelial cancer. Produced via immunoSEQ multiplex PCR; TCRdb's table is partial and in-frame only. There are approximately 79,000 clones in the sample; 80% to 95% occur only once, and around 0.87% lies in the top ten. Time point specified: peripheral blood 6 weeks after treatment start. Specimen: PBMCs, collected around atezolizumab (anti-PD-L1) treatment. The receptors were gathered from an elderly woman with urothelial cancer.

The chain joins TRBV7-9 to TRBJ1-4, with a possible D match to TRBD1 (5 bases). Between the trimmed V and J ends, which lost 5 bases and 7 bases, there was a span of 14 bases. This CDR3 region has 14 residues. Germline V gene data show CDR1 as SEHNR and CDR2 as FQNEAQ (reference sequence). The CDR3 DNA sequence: TGTGCCAGCAGCCAGGGAAGTCTAACTGAAAAACTGTTTTTT. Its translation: CASSQGSLTEKLFF.

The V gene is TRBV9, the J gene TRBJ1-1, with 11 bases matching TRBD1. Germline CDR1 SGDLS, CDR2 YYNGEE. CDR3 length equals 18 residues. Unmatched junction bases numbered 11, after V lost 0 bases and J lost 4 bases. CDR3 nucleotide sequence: TGTGCCAGCAGCGTAGGCCCCCGGGACAGGGGGAGGAGCACTGAAGCTTTCTTT. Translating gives CASSVGPRDRGRSTEAFF.

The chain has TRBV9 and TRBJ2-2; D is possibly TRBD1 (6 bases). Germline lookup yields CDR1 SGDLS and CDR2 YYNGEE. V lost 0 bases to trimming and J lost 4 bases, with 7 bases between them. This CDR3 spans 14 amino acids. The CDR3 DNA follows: TGTGCCAGCAGCGTAGGACAGGCCACCGGGGAGCTGTTTTTT. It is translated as CASSVGQATGELFF.

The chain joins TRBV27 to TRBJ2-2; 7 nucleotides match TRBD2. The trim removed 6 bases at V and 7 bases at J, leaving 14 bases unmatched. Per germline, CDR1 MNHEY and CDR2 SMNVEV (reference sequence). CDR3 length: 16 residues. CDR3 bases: TGTGCCAGCAGAAGGCAGGGACCGTCGGGGGGCGGGGAGCTGTTTTTT. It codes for CASRRQGPSGGGELFF.

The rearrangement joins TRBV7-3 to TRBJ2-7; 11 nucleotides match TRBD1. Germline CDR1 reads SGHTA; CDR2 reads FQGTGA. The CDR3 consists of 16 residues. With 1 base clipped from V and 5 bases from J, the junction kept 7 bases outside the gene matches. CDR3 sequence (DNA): TGTGCCAGCAGCTTAAGAGGGGGACAGGGGGTGGACGAGCAGTACTTC. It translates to CASSLRGGQGVDEQYF.

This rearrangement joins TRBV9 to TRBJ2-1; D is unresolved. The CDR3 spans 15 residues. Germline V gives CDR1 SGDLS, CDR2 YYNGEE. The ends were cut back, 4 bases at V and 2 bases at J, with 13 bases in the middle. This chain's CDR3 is CASSPTLAAYNEQFF. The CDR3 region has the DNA TGTGCCAGCAGCCCTACCCTGGCGGCCTACAATGAGCAGTTCTTC. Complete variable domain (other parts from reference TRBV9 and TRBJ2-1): DSGVTQTPKHLITATGQRVTLRCSPRSGDLSVYWYQQSLDQGLQFLIQYYNGEERAKGNILERFSAQQFPDLHSELNLSSLELGDSALYFCASSPTLAAYNEQFFGPGTRLTVL.

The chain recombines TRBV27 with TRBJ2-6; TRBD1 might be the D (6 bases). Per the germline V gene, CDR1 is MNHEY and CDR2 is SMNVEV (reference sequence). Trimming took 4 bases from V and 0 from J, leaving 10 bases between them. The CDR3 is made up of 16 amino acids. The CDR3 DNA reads TGTGCCAGCAGTTGGACAGTGACCTCTGGGGCCAACGTCCTGACTTTC. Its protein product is CASSWTVTSGANVLTF.

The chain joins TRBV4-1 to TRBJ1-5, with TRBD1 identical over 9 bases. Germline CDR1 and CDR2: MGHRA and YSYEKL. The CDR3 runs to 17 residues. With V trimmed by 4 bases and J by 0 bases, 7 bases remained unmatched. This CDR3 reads CASSRATGGNSNQPQHF. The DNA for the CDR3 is TGCGCCAGCAGCCGAGCGACAGGGGGAAATAGCAATCAGCCCCAGCATTTT.

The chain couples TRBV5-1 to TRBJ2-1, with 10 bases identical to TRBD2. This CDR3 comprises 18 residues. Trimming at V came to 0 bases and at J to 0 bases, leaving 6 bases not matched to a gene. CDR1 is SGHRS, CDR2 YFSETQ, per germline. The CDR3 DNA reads TGCGCCAGCAGCTTGGTGGGGACTAGCGCGATCTCCTACAATGAGCAGTTCTTC. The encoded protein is CASSLVGTSAISYNEQFF.

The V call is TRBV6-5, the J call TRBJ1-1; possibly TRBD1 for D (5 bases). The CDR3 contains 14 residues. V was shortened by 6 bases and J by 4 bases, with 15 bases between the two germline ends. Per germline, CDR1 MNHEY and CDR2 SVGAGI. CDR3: CASSLGGAITEAFF. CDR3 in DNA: TGTGCCAGCAGCCTGGGAGGGGCAATCACTGAAGCTTTCTTT.

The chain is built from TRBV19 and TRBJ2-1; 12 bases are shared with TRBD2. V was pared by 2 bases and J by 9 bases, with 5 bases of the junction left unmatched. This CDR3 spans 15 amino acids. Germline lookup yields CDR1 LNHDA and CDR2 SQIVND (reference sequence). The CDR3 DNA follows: TGTGCCAGTAGTATAAAGGCTAGCGGGAGGGGTGAGCAGTTCTTC. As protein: CASSIKASGRGEQFF. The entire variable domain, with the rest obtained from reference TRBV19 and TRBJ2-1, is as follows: DGGITQSPKYLFRKEGQNVTLSCEQNLNHDAMYWYRQDPGQGLRLIYYSQIVNDFQKGDIAEGYSVSREKKESFPLTVTSAQKNPTAFYLCASSIKASGRGEQFFGPGTRLTVL.

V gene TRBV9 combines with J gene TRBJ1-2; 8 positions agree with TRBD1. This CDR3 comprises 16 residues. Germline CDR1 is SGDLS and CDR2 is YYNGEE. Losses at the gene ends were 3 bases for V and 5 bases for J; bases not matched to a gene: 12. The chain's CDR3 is CASSGRRDRSLYGYTF. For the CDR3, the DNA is TGTGCCAGCAGCGGACGCCGGGACAGGAGTCTATATGGCTACACCTTC.

CDR3 in amino acids: CASSQYLDRNTEAFF. In DNA, the CDR3 is TGTGCCAGCAGCCAATACCTAGACAGGAACACTGAAGCTTTCTTT. The V call is TRBV5-5, the J call TRBJ1-1, with D perhaps TRBD1 (5 bases). The CDR3 spans 15 residues. CDR1 is SGHKS and CDR2 is YYEKEE in the germline V gene (reference sequence). Deletions cut 4 bases from V and 1 base from J, with 14 bases between.

The chain's CDR3 is CASTVSGANVLTF. In DNA form, the CDR3 reads TGCGCCAGCACCGTCTCTGGGGCCAACGTCCTGACTTTC. The chain links TRBV5-1 to TRBJ2-6; D is undetermined. The CDR3 length is 13 residues. Per the germline V gene, CDR1 is SGHRS and CDR2 is YFSETQ. Trimming stripped 6 bases from V and 0 bases from J, with 4 bases between.

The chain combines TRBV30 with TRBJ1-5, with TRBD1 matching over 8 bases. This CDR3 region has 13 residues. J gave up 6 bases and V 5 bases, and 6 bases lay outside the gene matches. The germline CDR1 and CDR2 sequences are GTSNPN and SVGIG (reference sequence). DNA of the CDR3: TGTGCCTGGCAAGGACAGGGAAGTCAGCCCCAGCATTTT. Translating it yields CAWQGQGSQPQHF.

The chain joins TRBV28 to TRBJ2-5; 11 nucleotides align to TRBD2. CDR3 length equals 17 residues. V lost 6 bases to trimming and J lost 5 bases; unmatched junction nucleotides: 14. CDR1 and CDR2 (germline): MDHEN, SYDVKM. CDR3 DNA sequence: TGTGCCAGCAGCCCTCTCCTGACTAGCGGGATTGGGGAGACCCAGTACTTC. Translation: CASSPLLTSGIGETQYF.

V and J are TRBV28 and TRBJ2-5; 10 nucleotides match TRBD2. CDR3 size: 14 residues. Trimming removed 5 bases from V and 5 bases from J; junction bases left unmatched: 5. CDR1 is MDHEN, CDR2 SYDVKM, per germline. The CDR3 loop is CASSPPGLAETQYF. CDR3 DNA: TGTGCCAGCAGTCCGCCGGGACTAGCGGAGACCCAGTACTTC.

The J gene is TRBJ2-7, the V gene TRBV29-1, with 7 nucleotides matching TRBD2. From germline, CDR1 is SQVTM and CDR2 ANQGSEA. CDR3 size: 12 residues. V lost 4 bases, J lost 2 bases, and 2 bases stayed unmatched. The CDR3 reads CSVGRETYEQYF. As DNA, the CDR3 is TGCAGCGTTGGGCGGGAGACCTACGAGCAGTACTTC.

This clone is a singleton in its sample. CDR3 in DNA: TGTGCCAGCAGCGTAAGTCTAGCTACGGACAATGAGCAGTTCTTC. Protein sequence: CASSVSLATDNEQFF. V gene TRBV9 combines with J gene TRBJ2-1; TRBD2 might be the D (5 bases). The germline CDR1 and CDR2 sequences are SGDLS and YYNGEE. This CDR3 is 15 amino acids long. V was trimmed by 1 base and J by 5 bases, leaving 13 bases between them. Full variable domain (missing parts from reference TRBV9 and TRBJ2-1): DSGVTQTPKHLITATGQRVTLRCSPRSGDLSVYWYQQSLDQGLQFLIQYYNGEERAKGNILERFSAQQFPDLHSELNLSSLELGDSALYFCASSVSLATDNEQFFGPGTRLTVL.

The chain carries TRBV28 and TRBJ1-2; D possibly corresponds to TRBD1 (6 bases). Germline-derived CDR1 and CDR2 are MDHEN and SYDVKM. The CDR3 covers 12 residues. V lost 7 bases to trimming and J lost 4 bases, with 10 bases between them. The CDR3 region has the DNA TGTGCCAGCACGGCAGGGGTCTATGGCTACACCTTC. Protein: CASTAGVYGYTF.

The CDR3 sequence: CAWSEREQFF. CDR3 DNA: TGTGCCTGGAGTGAGCGAGAGCAGTTCTTC. The chain recombines TRBV30 with TRBJ2-1; no reliable D call. Trimming removed 1 base at V and 10 bases at J, with 5 bases between. Germline assignment: CDR1 GTSNPN and CDR2 SVGIG (reference sequence). CDR3 length: 10 amino acids.

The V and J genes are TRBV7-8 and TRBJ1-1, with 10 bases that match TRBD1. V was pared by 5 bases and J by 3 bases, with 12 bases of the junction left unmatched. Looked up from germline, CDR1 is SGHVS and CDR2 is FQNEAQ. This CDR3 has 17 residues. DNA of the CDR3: TGTGCCAGCAGCCAGCTGGTGACAGGGGGCTTGGACACTGAAGCTTTCTTT. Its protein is CASSQLVTGGLDTEAFF.

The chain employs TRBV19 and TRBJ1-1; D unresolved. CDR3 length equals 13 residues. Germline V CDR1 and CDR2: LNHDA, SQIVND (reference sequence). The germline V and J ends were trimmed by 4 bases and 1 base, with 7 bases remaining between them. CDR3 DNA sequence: TGTGCCAGTAGTACAACACCGAACACTGAAGCTTTCTTT. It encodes CASSTTPNTEAFF.

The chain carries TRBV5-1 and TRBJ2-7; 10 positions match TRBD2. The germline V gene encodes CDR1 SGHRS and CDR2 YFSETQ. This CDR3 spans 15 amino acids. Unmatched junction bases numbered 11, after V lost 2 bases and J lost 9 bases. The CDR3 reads CASSFSGTSESPQYF. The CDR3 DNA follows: TGCGCCAGCAGCTTCTCTGGGACTAGCGAGTCTCCGCAGTACTTC.

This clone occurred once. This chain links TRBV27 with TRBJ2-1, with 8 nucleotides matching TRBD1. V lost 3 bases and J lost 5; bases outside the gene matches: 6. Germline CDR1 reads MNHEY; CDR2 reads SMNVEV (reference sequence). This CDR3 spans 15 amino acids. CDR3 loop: CASSFGTGGNNEQFF. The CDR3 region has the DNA TGTGCCAGCAGTTTTGGAACAGGGGGTAACAATGAGCAGTTCTTC.

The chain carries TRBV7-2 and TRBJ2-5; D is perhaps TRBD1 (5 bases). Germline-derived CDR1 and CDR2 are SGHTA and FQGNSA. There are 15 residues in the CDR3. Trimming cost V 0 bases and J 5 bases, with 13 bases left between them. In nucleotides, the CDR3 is TGTGCCAGCAGCTTAGCGCGAAGGGGCGATGAGACCCAGTACTTC. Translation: CASSLARRGDETQYF.